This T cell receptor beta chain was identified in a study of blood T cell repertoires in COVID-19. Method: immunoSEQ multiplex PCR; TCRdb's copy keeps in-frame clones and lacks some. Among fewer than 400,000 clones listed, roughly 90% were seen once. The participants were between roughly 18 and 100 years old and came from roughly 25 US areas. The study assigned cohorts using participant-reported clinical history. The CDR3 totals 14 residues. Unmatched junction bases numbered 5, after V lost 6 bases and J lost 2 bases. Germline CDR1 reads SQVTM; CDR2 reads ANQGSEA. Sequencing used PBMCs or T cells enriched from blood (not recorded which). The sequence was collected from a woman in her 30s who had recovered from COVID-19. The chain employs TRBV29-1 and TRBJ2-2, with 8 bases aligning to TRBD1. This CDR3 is CSVGDRSNTGELFF. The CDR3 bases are TGCAGCGTGGGGGACAGGAGTAACACCGGGGAGCTGTTTTTT.